This is a list of T cell receptor beta chains from one sample in a study of T cells after yellow fever vaccination. TCRdb analysed the 5' RACE reads with MiXCR anew, one entry per CDR3 protein. The sample has about 130,000 distinct CDR3 sequences, 8% to 10% seen once. The material sequenced was CD8+ T cells sorted from PBMCs, taken on the day of the yellow fever booster vaccination. These receptors all stem from a man in his late teens or twenties who received the YFV17D yellow fever vaccine. CDR3s include the opening cysteine and the closing phenylalanine or tryptophan. The D gene is left open where the match is weak. Size values are once, few and many counts, or a class for expanded clones, and some rows have none.

abundance	v_gene	j_gene	d_gene	CDR3nt	CDR3aa
-	TRBV27	TRBJ2-3	-	TGTGCCAGCAGTCCCCGGGGGGCCCGAGATACGCAGTATTTT	CASSPRGARDTQYF
many	TRBV12-3/TRBV12-4	TRBJ1-2	-	TGTGCCAGCAGTCCTACTCTCGGCGGAGACTATGGCTACACCTTC	CASSPTLGGDYGYTF
few	TRBV6-2/TRBV6-3	TRBJ2-1	TRBD2	TGTGCCAGCAGCGACAACCTAGCGGGCTTTTACAATGAGCAGTTCTTC	CASSDNLAGFYNEQFF
few	TRBV7-2	TRBJ2-4	TRBD2	TGTGCCAGCAGCTTATACGACCTAGCGGGGGGGCTCCAAAACATTCAGTACTTC	CASSLYDLAGGLQNIQYF
few	TRBV6-4	TRBJ2-3	-	TGTGCCAGCAGTGAAAAGGGCACAGATACGCAGTATTTT	CASSEKGTDTQYF
-	TRBV6-5	TRBJ1-4	TRBD1	TGTGCCAGCAGCCATACAGGGGGGGGAGAAAAACTGTTTTTT	CASSHTGGGEKLFF
-	TRBV12-3/TRBV12-4	TRBJ2-3	TRBD1	TGTGCCAGCAGTTTCCTATATAGGGCAGGGGGCCTAATATTGTTTAGCACAGATACGCAGTATTTT	CASSFLYRAGGLILFSTDTQYF
few	TRBV7-6	TRBJ1-6	-	TGTGCCAGCAGCTTAGAGGCAGGCCCCCGGGGCAATTCACCCCTCCACTTT	CASSLEAGPRGNSPLHF
many	TRBV6-4	TRBJ2-3	TRBD1	TGTGCCAGCAGTCTGACAGGGGGCACCACAGATACGCAGTATTTT	CASSLTGGTTDTQYF
few	TRBV7-2	TRBJ2-1	-	TGTGCCAGCAGCTTATCGGCCTACAATGAGCAGTTCTTC	CASSLSAYNEQFF
-	TRBV7-9	TRBJ2-5	-	TGTGCCAGCAGCCCCCCTAACCAAGAGACCCAGTACTTC	CASSPPNQETQYF
few	TRBV7-9	TRBJ1-1	TRBD1	TGTGCCAGCAGAAAGGAACAGGGGAATGAAGCTTTCTTT	CASRKEQGNEAFF
-	TRBV29-1	TRBJ1-2	TRBD1	TGCAGCGTCGCGGACAGGGGCCGCTATGGCTACACCTTC	CSVADRGRYGYTF
few	TRBV6-5	TRBJ1-1	TRBD1	TGTGCCAGCAGTTCGCTACAGGGGGTCACTGAAGCTTTCTTT	CASSSLQGVTEAFF
few	TRBV20-1	TRBJ2-6	-	TGCAGTGCTAGAGATCCTGGGGGTGGGGCCAACGTCCTGACTTTC	CSARDPGGGANVLTF
few	TRBV19	TRBJ2-7	TRBD2	TGTGCCAGTACTCCGGGGGGGGGCAGCGGCTACGAGCAGTACTTC	CASTPGGGSGYEQYF
-	TRBV12-3/TRBV12-4	TRBJ2-2	-	TGTGCCAGCAACAGGGGACTCTCCGGGGAGCTGTTTTTT	CASNRGLSGELFF
-	TRBV11-3	TRBJ2-7	-	TGTGCCAGCAGCTACCGTAGACTCTACGAGCAGTACTTC	CASSYRRLYEQYF
many	TRBV20-1	TRBJ1-1	-	TGCAGTGCCTCCATATCGGACACTGAAGCTTTCTTT	CSASISDTEAFF
-	TRBV12-3/TRBV12-4	TRBJ2-2	-	TGTGCCAGCAGTCCTCGGGCCGGGGAGCTGTTTTTT	CASSPRAGELFF
-	TRBV11-2	TRBJ2-7	-	TGTGCCAGCAGCGCAGGGACTCTCTACGAGCAGTACTTC	CASSAGTLYEQYF
few	TRBV4-3	TRBJ2-7	TRBD1	TGCGCCAGCAGCCGGAACCGGGACAGACCTTACGAGCAGTACTTC	CASSRNRDRPYEQYF
-	TRBV7-2	TRBJ2-2	TRBD1	TGTGCCAGCAGTTCCGCCGGGACAGGCTATGAGCTGTTTTTT	CASSSAGTGYELFF
many	TRBV12-3/TRBV12-4	TRBJ1-2	-	TGTGCCAGCAGTTTAGTAGCCGGAGCTAACTATGGCTACACCTTC	CASSLVAGANYGYTF
few	TRBV5-6	TRBJ2-2	TRBD1	TGTGCCAGCAGAGAGGGGGCGCCTACCGGGGAGCTGTTTTTT	CASREGAPTGELFF
-	TRBV7-6	TRBJ1-6	TRBD1	TGTGCCACGGGACAGGGGGCGAATTCACCCCTCCACTTT	CATGQGANSPLHF
-	TRBV12-3/TRBV12-4	TRBJ2-7	-	TGTGCCAGCAGTTTACAGGGGATCCCCTACGAGCAGTACTTC	CASSLQGIPYEQYF
few	TRBV20-1	TRBJ2-2	-	TGCAGTGCTAGAGATCTCGGCAGGAATTCGACCGGGGAGCTGTTTTTT	CSARDLGRNSTGELFF
many	TRBV7-2	TRBJ1-1	-	TGTGCCAGCAGCTTAGGTGGTCAGGGGACGAACACTGAAGCTTTCTTT	CASSLGGQGTNTEAFF